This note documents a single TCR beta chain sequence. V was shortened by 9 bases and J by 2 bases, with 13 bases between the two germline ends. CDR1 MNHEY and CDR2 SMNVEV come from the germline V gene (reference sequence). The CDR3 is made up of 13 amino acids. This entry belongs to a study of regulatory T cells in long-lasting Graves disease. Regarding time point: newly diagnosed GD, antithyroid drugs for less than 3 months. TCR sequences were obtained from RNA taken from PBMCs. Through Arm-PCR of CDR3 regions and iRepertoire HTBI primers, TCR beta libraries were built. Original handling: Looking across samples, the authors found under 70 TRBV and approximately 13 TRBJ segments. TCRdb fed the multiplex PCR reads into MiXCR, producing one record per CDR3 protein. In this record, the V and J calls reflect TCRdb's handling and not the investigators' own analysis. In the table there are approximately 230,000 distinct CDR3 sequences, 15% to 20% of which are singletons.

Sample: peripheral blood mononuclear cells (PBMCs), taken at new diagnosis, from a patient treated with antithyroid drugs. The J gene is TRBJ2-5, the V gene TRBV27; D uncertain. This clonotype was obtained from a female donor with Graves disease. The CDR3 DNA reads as TGTGCCAGTAGAGGAGCCCTGCAAGAGACCCAGTACTTC. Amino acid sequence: CASRGALQETQYF.